A selection of T cell receptor beta chains follows, all from one sample in a study of shared clonotypes between healthy human individuals. Produced via immunoSEQ multiplex PCR; TCRdb's table is partial and in-frame only. The data hold under 1 million clones, with roughly 96% observed a single time. Sequences were obtained from naive CD8+ T cells sorted from blood. The origin of the receptors is a man aged 25 to 40 in good health. CDR3s include the opening cysteine and the closing phenylalanine or tryptophan. Each record gives: J gene, D gene, clone size, V gene, CDR3 protein, CDR3 DNA. The D gene is left open where the match is weak. The size entry is marked missing in some rows and otherwise reads once, few, many or a size class.

TRBJ1-1 - - TRBV14 CASSQGTTEAFF TGTGCCAGCAGCCAAGGGACTACTGAAGCTTTCTTT
TRBJ2-3 - - TRBV5-1 CASSLETGDTDTQYF TGCGCCAGCAGCTTGGAAACGGGAGACACAGATACGCAGTATTTT
TRBJ2-7 - - TRBV10-3 CAITLAESYEQYF TGTGCCATCACCTTAGCGGAGAGCTACGAGCAGTACTTC
TRBJ2-7 TRBD1 once TRBV4-1 CASSLGQGRYEQYF TGCGCCAGCAGCCTAGGACAGGGAAGATACGAGCAGTACTTC
TRBJ2-2 TRBD1 - TRBV7-7 CASSSRTGHELFF TGTGCCAGCAGCTCCCGGACAGGTCATGAGCTGTTTTTT
TRBJ2-3 TRBD2 - TRBV6-6 CASSYSTSGDDDTQYF TGTGCCAGCAGTTACTCGACTAGCGGGGACGACGATACGCAGTATTTT
TRBJ2-1 - - TRBV4-3 CASSHVLDGNEQFF TGCGCCAGCAGCCACGTATTAGACGGCAATGAGCAGTTCTTC
TRBJ1-1 - - TRBV6-5 CASSLRVEAEAFF TGTGCCAGCAGCCTCAGGGTCGAGGCTGAAGCTTTCTTT
TRBJ2-1 - - TRBV27 CASKGGGRHNEQFF TGTGCCAGCAAGGGTGGCGGCAGGCACAATGAGCAGTTCTTC
TRBJ2-1 TRBD2 - TRBV6-5 CASSLTSGSSNEQFF TGTGCCAGCAGTTTGACTAGCGGGAGTAGCAATGAGCAGTTCTTC
TRBJ2-2 - - TRBV10-1 CASRGHAGELFF TGCGCCAGCAGAGGACACGCCGGGGAGCTGTTTTTT
TRBJ2-3 TRBD2 - TRBV28 CASRPGRSGSYITDTQYF TGTGCCAGCAGACCGGGGCGAAGCGGGAGTTATATCACAGATACGCAGTATTTT
TRBJ1-4 TRBD1 - TRBV2 CASIQGQIREKLFF TGTGCCAGCATCCAGGGACAGATCAGAGAAAAACTGTTTTTT
TRBJ1-5 - once TRBV27 CASSLGNNQPQHF TGTGCCAGCAGTTTAGGTAACAATCAGCCCCAGCATTTT
TRBJ1-3 - - TRBV4-1 CASSQTGTSGNTIYF TGCGCCAGCAGCCAGACAGGAACCTCTGGAAACACCATATATTTT
TRBJ2-7 TRBD1 - TRBV11-3 CASSLPRDRAYEQYF TGTGCCAGCAGCTTACCCCGGGACAGGGCGTACGAGCAGTACTTC
TRBJ1-5 - once TRBV19 CAASSLGNQPQHF TGTGCCGCCAGCTCTCTGGGCAATCAGCCCCAGCATTTT
TRBJ2-7 - once TRBV29-1 CSVSPGVYRYEQYF TGCAGCGTGAGCCCAGGGGTATATCGCTACGAGCAGTACTTC